The clone carrying this TCR beta chain showed up just a few times. The antigen is unknown. A read error may be the cause here, since a much bigger clone is one base away. This record belongs to a study of breast tumors, draining lymph nodes, adjacent tissues. CDR1 is MNHEY and CDR2 is SVGEGT in the germline V gene. This CDR3 spans 14 amino acids. Study outcomes and limitations: Data only fit, rather than demonstrated, lymph node origin of most tumor T cells. The data were judged consistent with most tumor T cells coming from lymph node and expanding in tumor. Tumor and nontumor repertoires were significantly more similar in luminal-like than in basal-like breast cancer.

Axillary draining lymph nodes of breast cancer patients supplied the node samples. TCRdb ran MiXCR on the multiplex PCR reads and lists one entry per CDR3 protein. This table holds under 300,000 distinct CDR3 sequences, approximately 36% found once. The V call is TRBV6-2 or TRBV6-3, the J call TRBJ2-1, with a possible D match to TRBD1 (5 bases). The sequenced material came from axillary lymph node tissue. This receptor was obtained from a female donor with breast cancer. Some clones in this sample may be carry-over from other donors' samples. The DNA of the CDR3 is TGTGCCAGCAGTCCTATGCAGGGTTACAAGGAGCAGTTCTTC. It yields the protein CASSPMQGYKEQFF.